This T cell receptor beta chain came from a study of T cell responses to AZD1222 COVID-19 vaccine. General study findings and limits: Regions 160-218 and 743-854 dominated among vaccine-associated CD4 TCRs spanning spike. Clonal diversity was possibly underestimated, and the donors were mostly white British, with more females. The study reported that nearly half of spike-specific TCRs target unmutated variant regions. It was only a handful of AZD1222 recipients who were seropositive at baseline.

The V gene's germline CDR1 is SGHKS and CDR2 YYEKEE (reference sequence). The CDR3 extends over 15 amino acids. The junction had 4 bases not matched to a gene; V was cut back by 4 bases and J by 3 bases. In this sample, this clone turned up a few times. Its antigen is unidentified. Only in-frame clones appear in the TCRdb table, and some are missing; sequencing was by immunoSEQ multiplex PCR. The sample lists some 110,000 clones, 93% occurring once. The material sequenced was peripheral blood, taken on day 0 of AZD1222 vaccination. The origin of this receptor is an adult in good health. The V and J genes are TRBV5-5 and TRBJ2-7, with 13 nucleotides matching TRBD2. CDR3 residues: CASSLWTSGSYEQYF. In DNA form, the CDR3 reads TGTGCCAGCAGCCTCTGGACTAGCGGGAGCTACGAGCAGTACTTC.